This T cell receptor beta chain was sequenced in a study of blood T cell repertoires in COVID-19. About the study: The cDNA or gDNA used as material had been derived from T cells, B-cell-depleted T cells, or PBMCs.

Only in-frame clones appear in the TCRdb table, and some are missing; sequencing was by immunoSEQ multiplex PCR. The table records more than 80,000 clones, approximately 86% of them present only once. V was clipped by 5 bases and J by 4 bases, with 10 bases between them. The CDR3 is made up of 13 amino acids. This clone is a singleton in its sample. This chain connects TRBV12-3 or TRBV12-4 to TRBJ2-3, with D unclear. This receptor was taken from an elderly woman with COVID-19, enrolled during active disease. Sequenced material: peripheral blood. In nucleotides, the CDR3 is TGTGCCAGCAGTCCTCAACTGGCAGATACGCAGTATTTT. The encoded protein is CASSPQLADTQYF.